This T cell receptor beta chain was documented in a study of control samples from healthy donors and cancer patients. The length of the CDR3 is 15 residues. The junction had 11 bases not matched to a gene; V was cut back by 5 bases and J by 4 bases. Per germline, CDR1 LNHNV and CDR2 YYDKDF (reference sequence). The protocol was immunoSEQ multiplex PCR, while the TCRdb copy is restricted to in-frame clones and leaves out a portion. In the table there are more than 85,000 clones, less than 95% of which are singletons. This receptor was identified in a human donor in good health. The donor label of this sample is uncertain. Source material: blood. The chain joins TRBV15 to TRBJ2-7; TRBD1 matches 7 bases. CDR3 DNA: TGTGCCACCAGCCAAGGGAGAGGGGGCGGGTACGAGCAGTACTTC. Protein sequence: CATSQGRGGGYEQYF. Full variable domain (rest looked up from reference TRBV15 and TRBJ2-7): DAMVIQNPRYQVTQFGKPVTLSCSQTLNHNVMYWYQQKSSQAPKLLFHYYDKDFNNEADTPDNFQSRRPNTSFCFLDIRSPGLGDTAMYLCATSQGRGGGYEQYFGPGTRLTVT.